The entry that follows covers one TCR beta chain sequence. In the source study's methods: Quantification of nucleated cells was approximated via reference gene primer amplification. The method was immunoSEQ multiplex PCR; TCRdb's version includes in-frame clones alone and lacks a portion of them. V and J calls and clone size come straight from that table; D and trimming were deduced from the DNA. The sample gives 80,000 to 100,000 clones, over 70% of which show up once; under 20% is in the top ten. These data are taken from a study of blood T cell repertoires in COVID-19. The overall study: Both acute and convalescent COVID-19 samples were obtained from the United States, Italy and Spain. The cDNA or gDNA used as material had been derived from T cells, B-cell-depleted T cells, or PBMCs.

Germline V lookup: CDR1 ENHRY, CDR2 SYGVKD. The CDR3 totals 14 residues. The V and J ends lost 4 bases and 1 base respectively, with 9 bases between them. The chain employs TRBV10-3 and TRBJ2-3; D is possibly TRBD1 (6 bases). Sequences were obtained from peripheral blood. This clonotype was sampled from a human donor in a cohort sampled during active COVID-19. CDR3 loop: CAISGAGGTDTQYF. The CDR3 nucleotides are TGTGCCATCAGTGGGGCAGGGGGCACAGATACGCAGTATTTT.